Listed below are T cell receptor beta chains from one sample, sequenced in a study of Graves' ophthalmopathy and Graves' hyperthyroidism. TCRdb called the multiplex PCR reads again in MiXCR, with one record for every CDR3 protein. The profile shows 300,000 to 500,000 distinct CDR3 sequences, roughly 14% of them singletons. Specimen: peripheral blood. Every receptor here comes from a woman between 18 and 29 years old with stable Graves' hyperthyroidism. CDR3s include the opening cysteine and the closing phenylalanine or tryptophan. A D gene is named only where the DNA matches it firmly. A clone size is listed for some rows: how often the clone was seen (once, few, many), or a class if it is expanded.

cdr3_aa	cdr3_nt	d_call	clone_size	v_call	j_call
CSVGTYETQYF	TGCAGCGTGGGGACATATGAGACCCAGTACTTC	NA	many	TRBV29-1	TRBJ2-5
CASSFDGRGQETQYF	TGTGCCAGCAGCTTTGACGGGAGGGGGCAAGAGACCCAGTACTTC	TRBD2	many	TRBV12-3/TRBV12-4	TRBJ2-5
CASSERGQGYNEQFF	TGTGCCAGCAGTGAAAGGGGACAGGGATACAATGAGCAGTTCTTC	TRBD1	many	TRBV2	TRBJ2-1
CASSLTGAVGSYEQYF	TGTGCCAGCAGCTTGACAGGGGCCGTGGGCTCCTACGAGCAGTACTTC	TRBD1	many	TRBV7-2	TRBJ2-7
CASGLGQGLAFF	TGTGCTAGTGGTTTGGGACAGGGCCTCGCTTTCTTT	TRBD1	many	TRBV12-5	TRBJ1-1
CASSRIWVDQPQHF	TGTGCCAGCAGTCGGATATGGGTAGATCAGCCCCAGCATTTT	NA	many	TRBV12-3/TRBV12-4	TRBJ1-5
CASKQGTYEQYF	TGTGCCAGCAAACAGGGAACCTACGAGCAGTACTTC	NA	many	TRBV12-3/TRBV12-4	TRBJ2-7
CATTFGAGELFF	TGTGCCACCACATTCGGGGCCGGGGAGCTGTTTTTT	NA	many	TRBV19	TRBJ2-2
CASSSPGRFYEQYF	TGTGCCAGCAGCTCACCCGGACGCTTCTACGAGCAGTACTTC	NA	many	TRBV11-2	TRBJ2-7
CASSQGRGNTEAFF	TGTGCCAGCAGCCAAGGACGTGGGAACACTGAAGCTTTCTTT	NA	NA	TRBV3-1	TRBJ1-1
CASNHEDRGRDEQYF	TGTGCCAGCAACCACGAGGACAGGGGGCGGGACGAGCAGTACTTC	TRBD1	NA	TRBV7-9	TRBJ2-7
CATSDLRDRDTGRYGYTF	TGTGCCACCAGTGATTTGCGGGACAGGGATACAGGAAGATATGGCTACACCTTC	TRBD1	many	TRBV24-1	TRBJ1-2
CASSSRNTEAFF	TGTGCCAGCAGTTCACGGAACACTGAAGCTTTCTTT	NA	many	TRBV12-3/TRBV12-4	TRBJ1-1
CASSLRGKTQYF	TGTGCCAGCAGCCTTCGAGGAAAGACCCAGTACTTC	NA	many	TRBV5-4	TRBJ2-5
CARSLDGYGYTF	TGCGCCAGGAGCTTGGACGGCTATGGCTACACCTTC	NA	NA	TRBV5-1	TRBJ1-2
CASSLTGEPYF	TGTGCCAGCAGCCTCACAGGGGAGCCGTACTTC	TRBD1	many	TRBV5-5	TRBJ2-7
CAWSVMDRVNEQYF	TGTGCCTGGAGTGTAATGGACAGGGTAAACGAGCAGTACTTC	TRBD1	few	TRBV30	TRBJ2-7
CASSQVLGNVHTEAFF	TGCGCCAGCAGCCAAGTTCTGGGAAACGTACACACTGAAGCTTTCTTT	NA	many	TRBV4-1	TRBJ1-1
CASSIHTGELFF	TGTGCCAGCAGTATACACACCGGGGAGCTGTTTTTT	NA	many	TRBV12-3/TRBV12-4	TRBJ2-2
CASSSRDSPGTYEQYF	TGTGCCAGCAGCTCCCGGGACTCCCCCGGCACCTACGAGCAGTACTTC	NA	many	TRBV9	TRBJ2-7
CASSSGQGWNTEAFF	TGTGCCAGCAGTTCGGGACAGGGGTGGAACACTGAAGCTTTCTTT	TRBD1	many	TRBV6-5	TRBJ1-1
CANWTGGCLGENQPQHF	TGTGCCAACTGGACAGGGGGTTGCCTGGGGGAGAATCAGCCCCAGCATTTT	TRBD1	many	TRBV24-1	TRBJ1-5
CASSQDNSGNTIYF	TGTGCCAGCAGCCAAGACAACTCTGGAAACACCATATATTTT	NA	many	TRBV4-2	TRBJ1-3
CASSLVDTSLYEQYF	TGTGCCAGCAGCTTAGTAGACACAAGCCTTTACGAGCAGTACTTC	NA	many	TRBV7-8	TRBJ2-7
CASSLRQGSYEQYF	TGTGCCAGCAGCTTAAGACAGGGATCCTACGAGCAGTACTTC	TRBD1	NA	TRBV7-9	TRBJ2-7
CASNKGGGGEQYF	TGTGCCAGCAACAAAGGGGGGGGCGGCGAGCAGTACTTC	NA	many	TRBV7-9	TRBJ2-7
CASRPADREFETQYF	TGTGCCAGCAGACCTGCGGACAGGGAATTCGAGACCCAGTACTTC	TRBD1	NA	TRBV12-3/TRBV12-4	TRBJ2-5
CAIRETAELTEAFF	TGTGCCATCAGGGAGACAGCTGAACTCACTGAAGCTTTCTTT	NA	many	TRBV10-3	TRBJ1-1
CSVAGLMNTEAFF	TGCAGCGTTGCGGGGCTTATGAACACTGAAGCTTTCTTT	NA	many	TRBV29-1	TRBJ1-1
CASSRSPPGYEQYF	TGTGCCAGCAGCCGGAGCCCTCCGGGCTACGAGCAGTACTTC	NA	many	TRBV6-1	TRBJ2-7
CAISESPAANYGYTF	TGTGCCATCAGTGAGTCCCCCGCAGCTAACTATGGCTACACCTTC	NA	NA	TRBV10-3	TRBJ1-2
CASSASTGWGETQYF	TGTGCCAGCAGTGCCTCGACAGGGTGGGGGGAGACCCAGTACTTC	TRBD1	many	TRBV27	TRBJ2-5
CASIRGSEETQYF	TGTGCCAGCATCCGGGGTTCAGAAGAGACCCAGTACTTC	NA	many	TRBV12-3/TRBV12-4	TRBJ2-5
CASSLTGAVSSYEQYF	TGTGCCAGCAGCCTCACCGGGGCGGTAAGCTCCTACGAGCAGTACTTC	NA	many	TRBV28	TRBJ2-7
CSARPGQGVSSYNSPLHF	TGCAGTGCTAGACCGGGACAGGGGGTCAGTTCCTATAATTCACCCCTCCACTTT	TRBD1	few	TRBV20-1	TRBJ1-6
CASSLPPDEQYF	TGTGCCAGCAGTCTCCCGCCCGACGAGCAGTACTTC	NA	many	TRBV12-3/TRBV12-4	TRBJ2-7
CASSVVGGGTEAFF	TGTGCCAGCAGCGTAGTGGGGGGAGGGACTGAAGCTTTCTTT	NA	NA	TRBV9	TRBJ1-1
CSAQGGRGFQETQYF	TGCAGCGCCCAGGGGGGCAGGGGGTTCCAAGAGACCCAGTACTTC	NA	NA	TRBV29-1	TRBJ2-5
CASSEPGTSGHTGELFF	TGCGCCAGCAGCGAACCCGGGACTAGCGGCCACACCGGGGAGCTGTTTTTT	TRBD2	NA	TRBV5-1	TRBJ2-2
CAIGTSEETQYF	TGTGCCATTGGGACTAGCGAAGAGACCCAGTACTTC	TRBD2	many	TRBV5-4	TRBJ2-5
CASSSWDLETQYF	TGCGCCAGCAGCTCCTGGGACCTAGAGACCCAGTACTTC	NA	many	TRBV5-1	TRBJ2-5
CASPPLRREVYGYTF	TGTGCCAGCCCACCATTACGTCGGGAGGTCTATGGCTACACCTTC	NA	NA	TRBV18	TRBJ1-2
CSVMVVLGDTEAFF	TGCAGCGTTATGGTCGTATTGGGGGACACTGAAGCTTTCTTT	NA	many	TRBV29-1	TRBJ1-1
CAINADGSSYEQYF	TGTGCCATCAACGCGGACGGGTCCTCCTACGAGCAGTACTTC	NA	NA	TRBV10-3	TRBJ2-7
CASSPQGGDGYTF	TGTGCCAGCTCACCCCAGGGAGGGGATGGCTACACCTTC	NA	many	TRBV18	TRBJ1-2